This T cell receptor beta chain was sequenced for a study of STAT5B mutations in CD4+ large granular lymphocyte leukemia. Libraries were prepared by immunoSEQ multiplex PCR; TCRdb keeps only in-frame clonotypes and omits some of them. The sample yields about 35,000 clones, 68% seen once. The J segment lost 5 bases and the V segment lost 0 bases, leaving 4 bases of the junction unmatched. The CDR3 extends over 14 amino acids. Per the germline V gene, CDR1 is SGHNT and CDR2 is YYREEE (reference sequence). The chain employs TRBV5-4 and TRBJ2-5; TRBD2 matches at 7 bases. Input material: CD4+ T cells from blood buffy coats. The sequence was collected from a human donor in good health. CDR3 nucleotide sequence: TGTGCCAGCAGCTTGGCGGGACTAATCGAGACCCAGTACTTC. It is translated as CASSLAGLIETQYF.